One TCR beta chain is described in this entry. This CDR3 contains 14 residues. Germline assignment: CDR1 LGHNA and CDR2 YNFKEQ. V was pared by 4 bases and J by 6 bases, with 3 bases of the junction left unmatched. The entry originates in a study of T cell responses to AZD1222 COVID-19 vaccine. TCRdb's copy holds only in-frame clones and misses some; the assay was immunoSEQ multiplex PCR. The data hold around 80,000 clones, with roughly 88% observed a single time. It was second doses at about 4 or about 12 weeks that were pooled. The gene calls are TRBV4-2 and TRBJ1-2; 12 bases match TRBD1. The specimen comprised peripheral blood, sampled 28 days after the second AZD1222 dose. The clonotype comes from an adult who received the AZD1222 COVID-19 vaccine. The CDR3 DNA is TGTGCCAGCAGCCGGGACAGGGGGCAGAATGGCTACACCTTC. Its protein product is CASSRDRGQNGYTF.